Many counts were recorded for the clone carrying this T cell receptor (beta chain). TCRdb re-called the PCR reads through MiXCR. The data contain 53,000 or so clones, roughly 22% of them singletons. This record belongs to a study of metastatic and nonmetastatic thyroid tumors. Until they underwent thyroid surgery, no patient had received any treatment. Trimming stripped 2 bases from V and 4 bases from J, with 13 bases between. The CDR3 extends over 14 amino acids. CDR1 and CDR2 from the germline V gene are SGHNT and YYREEE (reference sequence). This rearrangement joins TRBV5-4 to TRBJ2-7; D possibly corresponds to TRBD2 (6 bases). The sequence was collected from a female donor with papillary thyroid cancer or a benign thyroid nodule (not recorded which). Some clones in this sample may be carry-over from other donors' samples. Sequenced input: blood. This chain's CDR3 is CASSFGTDPYEQYF. In nucleotides, the CDR3 is TGTGCCAGCAGCTTCGGGACTGATCCGTACGAGCAGTACTTC.